A selection of T cell receptor beta chains follows, all from one sample in a study of early T cells in non-severe SARS-CoV-2 infection. TCRdb ran MiXCR on the 5' RACE reads and lists one entry per CDR3 protein. The data hold tens of thousands of distinct CDR3 sequences, with around 15% observed a single time. Sequencing input: whole blood. All receptors derive from an adult who was a healthcare worker with PCR-confirmed SARS-CoV-2 infection or an uninfected control (not recorded which). CDR3s include the opening cysteine and the closing phenylalanine or tryptophan. The order of the fields is V gene, D gene, J gene, CDR3 protein. A D gene is named only where the DNA matches it firmly.

v_gene: TRBV29-1
d_gene: -
j_gene: TRBJ1-5
CDR3aa: CSVEEDDGIAGNQPQHF

v_gene: TRBV9
d_gene: TRBD1
j_gene: TRBJ2-2
CDR3aa: CASSGTGGDSGELFF

v_gene: TRBV6-1
d_gene: TRBD2
j_gene: TRBJ2-3
CDR3aa: CASSDRERGGRAQYF

v_gene: TRBV6-5
d_gene: TRBD2
j_gene: TRBJ2-1
CDR3aa: CASSYLREDPYNEQFF

v_gene: TRBV6-6
d_gene: TRBD1
j_gene: TRBJ1-5
CDR3aa: CASSYDRVNQPQHF

v_gene: TRBV6-1
d_gene: TRBD1
j_gene: TRBJ2-7
CDR3aa: CASSLGQASVYEQYF

v_gene: TRBV9
d_gene: -
j_gene: TRBJ2-2
CDR3aa: CASSAPDSQELFF

v_gene: TRBV7-9
d_gene: TRBD1
j_gene: TRBJ2-1
CDR3aa: CASRYGQGSNEQFF

v_gene: TRBV2
d_gene: TRBD1
j_gene: TRBJ1-2
CDR3aa: CASSAGGVYYGYTF

v_gene: TRBV20-1
d_gene: -
j_gene: TRBJ1-2
CDR3aa: CSASQTSNYGYTF

v_gene: TRBV6-5
d_gene: -
j_gene: TRBJ2-3
CDR3aa: CASSGTRTDTQYF

v_gene: TRBV11-2
d_gene: TRBD1
j_gene: TRBJ1-6
CDR3aa: CASSPGTGGFNNSPLHF

v_gene: TRBV29-1
d_gene: TRBD2
j_gene: TRBJ2-1
CDR3aa: CSVDPPGGRNEQFF

v_gene: TRBV7-9
d_gene: -
j_gene: TRBJ2-3
CDR3aa: CASSLAHSPGTQYF

v_gene: TRBV7-2
d_gene: -
j_gene: TRBJ1-5
CDR3aa: CASSLGRRGQPQHF

v_gene: TRBV11-2
d_gene: -
j_gene: TRBJ2-7
CDR3aa: CASSLSGFEQYF

v_gene: TRBV9
d_gene: -
j_gene: TRBJ2-7
CDR3aa: CASSVRPFDEQYF

v_gene: TRBV9
d_gene: -
j_gene: TRBJ1-3
CDR3aa: CASSLRGVSGNTIYF

v_gene: TRBV20-1
d_gene: TRBD2
j_gene: TRBJ2-3
CDR3aa: CSARAPLAGSTDTQYF

v_gene: TRBV7-3
d_gene: -
j_gene: TRBJ2-1
CDR3aa: CASSPGGGSHEQFF

v_gene: TRBV27
d_gene: -
j_gene: TRBJ2-2
CDR3aa: CASSLEGYTGELFF

v_gene: TRBV15
d_gene: TRBD1
j_gene: TRBJ2-5
CDR3aa: CATSSGFTGDETQYF

v_gene: TRBV7-3
d_gene: TRBD2
j_gene: TRBJ2-3
CDR3aa: CASSHRGGAGTDTQYF

v_gene: TRBV28
d_gene: -
j_gene: TRBJ2-3
CDR3aa: CASSLITGSPSTDTQYF